Each of the 15 T cell receptor beta chains below was sequenced from the same sample in a study of T cells in Graves' hyperthyroidism and ophthalmopathy. Researchers amplified the TCR beta CDR3 regions from RNA transcripts. TCR CDR3 regions were first amplified by RT-PCR with HTBI primers. TCRdb reprocessed the multiplex PCR reads with MiXCR, giving one entry per CDR3 protein. The sample lists hundreds of thousands of distinct CDR3 sequences; less than 45% were seen once. Input material: peripheral blood or thyroid tissue (not recorded which). The source of these receptors is an adult man with Graves' disease, either hyperthyroidism or ophthalmopathy (not recorded which).

The V gene is TRBV7-2, the J gene TRBJ2-7; maybe TRBD1 (5 bases). The CDR3 is made up of 14 amino acids. Germline CDR1 and CDR2: SGHTA and FQGNSA. V shed 1 base and J shed 2 bases, with 9 bases lying between them. Here the CDR3 DNA reads TGTGCCAGCAGCTTAGGGGGCTTAACCTACGAGCAGTACTTC. Translating it yields CASSLGGLTYEQYF.

This clonotype was detected only a few times. V and J are TRBV5-1 and TRBJ1-5; maybe TRBD1 (6 bases). There are 15 residues in the CDR3. Trimming shortened V by 4 bases and J by 5 bases, and 16 bases separated the two germline ends. Looked up from germline, CDR1 is SGHRS and CDR2 is YFSETQ. For the CDR3, the DNA is TGCGCCAGCAGCGTTACAGGGAGGGGGGATCAGCCCCAGCATTTT. Encoded protein: CASSVTGRGDQPQHF.

This chain links TRBV19 with TRBJ1-1, with D maybe TRBD1 (5 bases). Trimming pared 3 bases from V and 10 bases from J, leaving 12 bases between. Germline values: CDR1 LNHDA, CDR2 SQIVND (reference sequence). CDR3 length: 12 residues. DNA of the CDR3: TGTGCCAGTAGTATTCAGGGCTTGGGAGCTTTCTTT. Protein: CASSIQGLGAFF.

About this clonotype: An end of the junction does not agree with germline; a read error may underlie this. The chain employs TRBV7-2 and TRBJ1-2; D may be TRBD1 (5 bases). Germline V gene sequence: CDR1 SGHTA, CDR2 FQGNSA. The CDR3 has 17 residues. The CDR3 sequence: CASSLARWDSWNYGFTF. DNA for the CDR3: TGTGCCAGCAGCTTAGCGAGGTGGGACTCCTGGAACTATGGCTTCACCTTC.

The rearrangement joins TRBV20-1 to TRBJ1-1; 8 nucleotides agree with TRBD1. This CDR3 contains 12 residues. Germline CDR1 is DFQATT and CDR2 is SNEGSKA (reference sequence). Germline trimming cut 6 bases from V and 4 bases from J; bases unmatched to any gene: 4. CDR3 in amino acids: CSASGTGTEAFF. The CDR3 bases are TGCAGTGCGTCCGGGACAGGCACTGAAGCTTTCTTT.

The sample holds a few counts of this clonotype. V usage is TRBV12-3 or TRBV12-4 and J usage is TRBJ1-5, with D unresolved. The ends were cut back, 6 bases at V and 2 bases at J, with 11 bases in the middle. The CDR3 sequence is 14 residues long. CDR3 amino acids: CASSNGQGNQPQHF. The CDR3 coding sequence is TGTGCCAGCAGCAACGGTCAAGGCAATCAGCCCCAGCATTTT.

CDR3 nucleotides: TGTGCCACCTCGGACACGTTAGGGGAAAAACTGTTTTTT. As protein: CATSDTLGEKLFF. This rearrangement joins TRBV6-5 to TRBJ1-4, with a weak D call TRBD1 (5 bases). CDR1 is MNHEY, CDR2 SVGAGI, per germline. The CDR3 extends over 13 amino acids. Trimming cost V 10 bases and J 8 bases, with 17 bases left between them.

This clonotype was recorded a few times. CDR3 protein: CSARPRLAGGQETQYF. The CDR3 DNA follows: TGCAGTGCTAGACCCAGACTAGCGGGGGGGCAGGAGACCCAGTACTTC. The V and J genes are TRBV20-1 and TRBJ2-5, with TRBD2 identical over 14 bases. The CDR3 is 16 residues long. V was pared by 2 bases and J by 5 bases, with 7 bases of the junction left unmatched. CDR1 is DFQATT and CDR2 is SNEGSKA in the germline V gene (reference sequence).

In the case of this clonotype: A much larger clonotype is one base distant, so this may be a read error. The rearrangement links TRBV7-8 to TRBJ2-7, with 10 bases fitting TRBD2. The trim removed 1 base at V and 2 bases at J, leaving 2 bases unmatched. The length of the CDR3 is 15 residues. Germline V gene sequence: CDR1 SGHVS, CDR2 FQNEAQ. As DNA, the CDR3 is TGTGCCAGCAGCTTAGGGGGACTAGCGACCTACGAGCAGTACTTC. It translates to CASSLGGLATYEQYF.

The chain uses TRBV2 and TRBJ2-5; tentatively, D is TRBD1 (6 bases). Per the germline V gene, CDR1 is SNHLY and CDR2 is FYNNEI. V was pared by 7 bases and J by 2 bases, with 11 bases between. The CDR3 is 13 residues long. CDR3 nucleotides: TGTGCCAGCATGAGGGACAAGCAAGAGACCCAGTACTTC. Translating it yields CASMRDKQETQYF.

This clonotype was counted ten times or more. The rearrangement joins TRBV10-3 to TRBJ1-5, with 7 bases lining up with TRBD1. CDR3 length: 14 residues. V lost 3 bases, J lost 4 bases, and 3 bases stayed unmatched. The germline V gene has CDR1 ENHRY and CDR2 SYGVKD. In DNA form, the CDR3 reads TGTGCCATCAGTGATTCACAGGGGAATCAGCCCCAGCATTTT. It codes for CAISDSQGNQPQHF.

The chain uses TRBV2 and TRBJ2-7, with 12 positions matching TRBD2. The CDR3 spans 19 residues. The J segment lost 3 bases and the V segment lost 4 bases, leaving 16 bases of the junction unmatched. Germline CDR1 SNHLY, CDR2 FYNNEI. CDR3 in DNA: TGTGCCAGCAGTGTCGGGGCGACTAGCGGGAGTTTATACCGCTACGAGCAGTACTTC. It encodes CASSVGATSGSLYRYEQYF. Full variable domain (rest looked up from reference TRBV2 and TRBJ2-7): EPEVTQTPSHQVTQMGQEVILRCVPISNHLYFYWYRQILGQKVEFLVSFYNNEISEKSEIFDDQFSVERPDGSNFTLKIRSTKLEDSAMYFCASSVGATSGSLYRYEQYFGPGTRLTVT.

The chain carries TRBV15 and TRBJ1-5; 7 positions match TRBD1. Germline assignment: CDR1 LNHNV and CDR2 YYDKDF (reference sequence). The CDR3 runs to 14 residues. J was trimmed by 5 bases and V by 4 bases; bases with no gene match: 5. The CDR3 region is CATSKGTDYQPQHF. The DNA of the CDR3 is TGTGCCACCAGCAAGGGGACAGACTATCAGCCCCAGCATTTT.

The rearrangement joins TRBV11-2 to TRBJ2-7; 10 nucleotides match TRBD2. V was pared by 5 bases and J by 3 bases, with 10 bases of the junction left unmatched. Germline CDR1 SGHAT, CDR2 FQNNGV. The CDR3 totals 16 residues. CDR3 loop: CASSALTAGGHYEQYF. CDR3 nucleotides: TGTGCCAGCAGCGCCCTAACAGCGGGAGGGCACTACGAGCAGTACTTC.

V gene TRBV29-1 combines with J gene TRBJ2-7, with 7 bases fitting TRBD2. The length of the CDR3 is 15 residues. Germline CDR1 reads SQVTM; CDR2 reads ANQGSEA. The ends lost 2 bases at V and 4 bases at J; junction bases unmatched: 11. This chain's CDR3 is CSVEYSQMGGYEQYF. CDR3 sequence (DNA): TGCAGCGTTGAATATAGTCAGATGGGGGGGTACGAGCAGTACTTC.